The rows below give T cell receptor beta chains drawn from one sample of a study of somatic mutations in cytotoxic T cells in rheumatoid arthritis. TCRdb's table, derived via immunoSEQ multiplex PCR, lists solely in-frame clones and lacks some. The sample shows about 10,000 clones, roughly 90% of them seen only once. Material for sequencing was CD4+ T cells sorted from blood. The receptor set was obtained from a woman in her late teens or twenties with rheumatoid arthritis. Each CDR3 is given with its conserved first and last residue. D genes are given only for firm matches. Rows may omit the clone size; those that give it use once, few, many or a size class.

>TRBV4-2|.|TRBD2|TRBJ2-3
TGTGCCAGCAGCCAAAGGACTAGCGGCACAGATACGCAGTATTTT
CASSQRTSGTDTQYF
>TRBV7-2|once|.|TRBJ2-4
TGTGCCAGCAGCTCATGGCAACCCAAAAACATTCAGTACTTC
CASSSWQPKNIQYF
>TRBV28|.|.|TRBJ2-7
TGTGCCAGCAGTCCAACCGGGGGGCCTAACGAGCAGTACTTC
CASSPTGGPNEQYF
>TRBV30|.|TRBD1|TRBJ1-5
TGTGCCTGGAGTACTCCAGGGGGCAACCAGCCCCAGCATTTT
CAWSTPGGNQPQHF
>TRBV19|.|.|TRBJ1-3
TGTGCCAGTAGACCGACAGCGCCGAACCTTTACTCTGGAAACACCATATATTTT
CASRPTAPNLYSGNTIYF
>TRBV4-3|.|.|TRBJ1-2
TGCGCCAGCAGCCAAGAGGGCAGACATCGGGGCTACACCTTC
CASSQEGRHRGYTF
>TRBV19|once|.|TRBJ1-1
TGTGCCAGTAGGGGCAATAGGGGCACTGAAGCTTTCTTT
CASRGNRGTEAFF
>TRBV27|.|TRBD1|TRBJ1-5
TGTGCCAGCAGGACAGGGGGCGATAGCAATCAGCCCCAGCATTTT
CASRTGGDSNQPQHF
>TRBV25-1|.|.|TRBJ2-3
TGTGCCAGCAGGGGGGCAAGAGATACGCAGTATTTT
CASRGARDTQYF
>TRBV2|.|.|TRBJ1-2
TGTGCCAGCAGTGAGGGGCCCTATGGCTACACCTTC
CASSEGPYGYTF
>TRBV10-1|.|TRBD1|TRBJ2-5
TGCGCCAGCACCCTACGGCACAGGGGGCTAGTCGGACAAGAGACCCAGTACTTC
CASTLRHRGLVGQETQYF
>TRBV7-8|.|.|TRBJ2-7
TGTGCCAGCAGCTTAGAGATACAGGCTAACTACGAGCAGTACTTC
CASSLEIQANYEQYF
>TRBV6-5|.|TRBD1|TRBJ1-5
TGTGCCAGCAGCGAACAGGGGTATAGCAATCAGCCCCAGCATTTT
CASSEQGYSNQPQHF
>TRBV29-1|.|.|TRBJ1-1
TGCAGCGTTGAACGAGGGTTGAACACTGAAGCTTTCTTT
CSVERGLNTEAFF
>TRBV14|.|.|TRBJ1-4
TGTGCCAGCAGCCTTCTTGATCGGGGTAGTGGAGAAAAACTGTTTTTT
CASSLLDRGSGEKLFF
>TRBV5-4|.|TRBD1|TRBJ2-1
TGTGCCAGCAGCTTGGCCGGACAGGGTTCCTACAATGAGCAGTTCTTC
CASSLAGQGSYNEQFF
>TRBV6-6|.|.|TRBJ2-1
TGTGCCAGCAGTTACTCAGACACGCAACTCTACAATGAGCAGTTCTTC
CASSYSDTQLYNEQFF
>TRBV6-6|.|TRBD1|TRBJ1-2
TGTGCCAGCAGTTACTCGAGGGGACAGGGAAATGGCTACACCTTC
CASSYSRGQGNGYTF
>TRBV18|.|TRBD2|TRBJ2-3
TGTGCCAGCTCACCAAGACTAGCGGGGGGCACAGATACGCAGTATTTT
CASSPRLAGGTDTQYF
>TRBV9|once|TRBD2|TRBJ2-1
TGTGCCAGCAGCACGACTAGCGGGAGTGGCGATGAGCAGTTCTTC
CASSTTSGSGDEQFF
>TRBV5-1|.|.|TRBJ1-2
TGCGCCAGTAGACCGACAGGAGATAACTATGGCTACACCTTC
CASRPTGDNYGYTF
>TRBV19|.|TRBD1|TRBJ2-3
TGTGCCAGTAGTCCTAACTGGGACAGGGGCACAGATACGCAGTATTTT
CASSPNWDRGTDTQYF
>TRBV18|once|.|TRBJ1-2
TGTGCCAGCTCACCACCGATAAAGGTTGGGAGCGGCTACACCTTC
CASSPPIKVGSGYTF
>TRBV28|.|TRBD1|TRBJ1-5
TGTGCCAGCAGTTCCGGGACAGGGTTCAATCAGCCCCAGCATTTT
CASSSGTGFNQPQHF
>TRBV19|.|.|TRBJ1-1
TGTGCCAGTAGTATTAACATGAACACTGAAGCTTTCTTT
CASSINMNTEAFF
>TRBV9|.|.|TRBJ2-3
TGTGCCAGCAGCGTAAGCGGTAGCCCTAGCACAGATACGCAGTATTTT
CASSVSGSPSTDTQYF
>TRBV27|.|.|TRBJ2-1
TGTGCCAGCAGTTATATGACAGGAGTCAATGAGCAGTTCTTC
CASSYMTGVNEQFF
>TRBV25-1|.|.|TRBJ1-6
TGTGCCAGCGGTCCCAGAGGTGAGGCTTCACCCCTCCACTTT
CASGPRGEASPLHF
>TRBV7-2|.|.|TRBJ2-1
TGTGCCAGCAGCTTAGGACTGCCCGGCGTGGATGAGCAGTTCTTC
CASSLGLPGVDEQFF
>TRBV28|.|.|TRBJ2-2
TGTGCCAGCAGTTTATACAGGGGGAGGGGAGCGAACACCGGGGAGCTGTTTTTT
CASSLYRGRGANTGELFF
>TRBV14|.|.|TRBJ2-6
TGTGCCAGCAGCCTAGGGGAATCTGGGGCCAACGTCCTGACTTTC
CASSLGESGANVLTF
>TRBV27|.|TRBD2|TRBJ2-7
TGTGCCAGCAGGGTACTAGCGGGAGGTTCGGCCTACGAGCAGTACTTC
CASRVLAGGSAYEQYF
>TRBV4-1|few|TRBD2|TRBJ2-1
TGCGCCAGCAGCCAAGTCGACCTGGGACTAGCGGGAGGCAATGAGCAGTTCTTC
CASSQVDLGLAGGNEQFF
>TRBV7-6|.|.|TRBJ1-5
TGTGCCAGCAGCTTAGCTGGAGGTCAGCCCCAGCATTTT
CASSLAGGQPQHF
>TRBV6-6|few|TRBD1|TRBJ2-7
TGTGCCAGCAGCCCAGCCCCGGGACAGGGGTCCTACGAGCAGTACTTC
CASSPAPGQGSYEQYF
>TRBV10-3|once|.|TRBJ1-2
TGTGCCATCAGTGAGTTTATAACTAGCTATGGCTACACCTTC
CAISEFITSYGYTF